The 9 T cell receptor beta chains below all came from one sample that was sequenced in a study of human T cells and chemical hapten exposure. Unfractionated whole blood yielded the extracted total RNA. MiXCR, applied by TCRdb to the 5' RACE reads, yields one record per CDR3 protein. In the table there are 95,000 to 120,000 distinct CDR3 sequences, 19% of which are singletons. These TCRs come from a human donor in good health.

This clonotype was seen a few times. The CDR3, as DNA: TGTGCCAGCAGCGGCCGGGACTCCCGCGATACGCAGTATTTT. Amino acids: CASSGRDSRDTQYF. The rearrangement joins TRBV9 to TRBJ2-3, with a weak D call TRBD2 (6 bases). The length of the CDR3 is 14 residues. Germline V gene data show CDR1 as SGDLS and CDR2 as YYNGEE. Trimming cost V 3 bases and J 6 bases, with 14 bases left between them.

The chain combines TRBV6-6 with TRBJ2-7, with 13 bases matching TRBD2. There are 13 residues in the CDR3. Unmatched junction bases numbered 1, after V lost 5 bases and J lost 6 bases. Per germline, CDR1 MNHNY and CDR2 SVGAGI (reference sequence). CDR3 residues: CASSRTSGGEQYF. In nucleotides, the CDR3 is TGTGCCAGCAGTAGGACTAGCGGGGGCGAGCAGTACTTC.

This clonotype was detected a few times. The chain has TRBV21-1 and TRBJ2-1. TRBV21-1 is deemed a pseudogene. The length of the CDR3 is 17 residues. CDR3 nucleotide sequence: TGTGCCAGCAGCAATAGGGATGAGGGGATCGCCTACAATGAGCAGTTCTTC. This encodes CASSNRDEGIAYNEQFF.

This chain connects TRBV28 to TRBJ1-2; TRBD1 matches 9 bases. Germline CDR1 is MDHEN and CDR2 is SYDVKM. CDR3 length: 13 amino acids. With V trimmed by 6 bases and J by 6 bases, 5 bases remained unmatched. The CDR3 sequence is CASSEQGAHGYTF. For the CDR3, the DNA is TGTGCCAGCAGCGAACAGGGGGCTCATGGCTACACCTTC.

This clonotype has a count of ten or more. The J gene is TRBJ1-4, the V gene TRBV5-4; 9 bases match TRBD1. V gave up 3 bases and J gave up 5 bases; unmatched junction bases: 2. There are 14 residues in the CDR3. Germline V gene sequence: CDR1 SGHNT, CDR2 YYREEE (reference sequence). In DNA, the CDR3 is TGTGCCAGCAGCTCCGGGACAGGGAATGAAAAACTGTTTTTT. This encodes CASSSGTGNEKLFF.

The DNA of the CDR3 is TGTGCCAGCAGTTACCGACAAAGGGCTCTCGATACGCAGTATTTT. Translating gives CASSYRQRALDTQYF. J is TRBJ2-3 and V is TRBV6-5; D is undetermined. The V end lost 2 bases, the J end lost 6 bases, and 15 bases lay between the germline ends. The germline CDR1 and CDR2 sequences are MNHEY and SVGAGI. CDR3 length equals 15 residues.

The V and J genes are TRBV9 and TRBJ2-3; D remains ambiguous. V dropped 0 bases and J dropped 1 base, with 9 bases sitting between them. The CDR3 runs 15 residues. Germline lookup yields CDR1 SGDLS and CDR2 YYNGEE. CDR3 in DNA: TGTGCCAGCAGCGTAGTGGGGTGGGGCACAGATACGCAGTATTTT. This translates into CASSVVGWGTDTQYF.

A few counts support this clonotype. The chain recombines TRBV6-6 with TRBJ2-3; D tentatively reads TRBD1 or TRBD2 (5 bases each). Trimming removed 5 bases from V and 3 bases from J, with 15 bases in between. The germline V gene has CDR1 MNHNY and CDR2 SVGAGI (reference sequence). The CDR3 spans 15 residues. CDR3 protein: CASSPGAGRTDTQYF. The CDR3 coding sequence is TGTGCCAGCAGTCCCGGGGCAGGGCGGACAGATACGCAGTATTTT.

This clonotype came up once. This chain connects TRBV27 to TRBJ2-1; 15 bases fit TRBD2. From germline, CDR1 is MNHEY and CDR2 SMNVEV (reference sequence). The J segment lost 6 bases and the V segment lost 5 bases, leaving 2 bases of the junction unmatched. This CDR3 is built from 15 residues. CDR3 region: CASSRTSGRVNEQFF. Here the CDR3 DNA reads TGTGCCAGCAGTAGGACTAGCGGGAGGGTCAATGAGCAGTTCTTC.